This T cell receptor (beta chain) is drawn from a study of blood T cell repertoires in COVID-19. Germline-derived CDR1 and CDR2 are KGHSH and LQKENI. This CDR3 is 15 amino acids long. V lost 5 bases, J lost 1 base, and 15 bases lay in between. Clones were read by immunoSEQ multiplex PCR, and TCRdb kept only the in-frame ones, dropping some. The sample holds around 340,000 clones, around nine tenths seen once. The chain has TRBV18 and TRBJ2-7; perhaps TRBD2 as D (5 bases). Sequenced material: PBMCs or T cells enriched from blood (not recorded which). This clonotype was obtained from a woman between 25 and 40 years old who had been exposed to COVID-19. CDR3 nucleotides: TGTGCCAGCTCAATCGGGAATAGCGAGTCCTACGAGCAGTACTTC. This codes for CASSIGNSESYEQYF.